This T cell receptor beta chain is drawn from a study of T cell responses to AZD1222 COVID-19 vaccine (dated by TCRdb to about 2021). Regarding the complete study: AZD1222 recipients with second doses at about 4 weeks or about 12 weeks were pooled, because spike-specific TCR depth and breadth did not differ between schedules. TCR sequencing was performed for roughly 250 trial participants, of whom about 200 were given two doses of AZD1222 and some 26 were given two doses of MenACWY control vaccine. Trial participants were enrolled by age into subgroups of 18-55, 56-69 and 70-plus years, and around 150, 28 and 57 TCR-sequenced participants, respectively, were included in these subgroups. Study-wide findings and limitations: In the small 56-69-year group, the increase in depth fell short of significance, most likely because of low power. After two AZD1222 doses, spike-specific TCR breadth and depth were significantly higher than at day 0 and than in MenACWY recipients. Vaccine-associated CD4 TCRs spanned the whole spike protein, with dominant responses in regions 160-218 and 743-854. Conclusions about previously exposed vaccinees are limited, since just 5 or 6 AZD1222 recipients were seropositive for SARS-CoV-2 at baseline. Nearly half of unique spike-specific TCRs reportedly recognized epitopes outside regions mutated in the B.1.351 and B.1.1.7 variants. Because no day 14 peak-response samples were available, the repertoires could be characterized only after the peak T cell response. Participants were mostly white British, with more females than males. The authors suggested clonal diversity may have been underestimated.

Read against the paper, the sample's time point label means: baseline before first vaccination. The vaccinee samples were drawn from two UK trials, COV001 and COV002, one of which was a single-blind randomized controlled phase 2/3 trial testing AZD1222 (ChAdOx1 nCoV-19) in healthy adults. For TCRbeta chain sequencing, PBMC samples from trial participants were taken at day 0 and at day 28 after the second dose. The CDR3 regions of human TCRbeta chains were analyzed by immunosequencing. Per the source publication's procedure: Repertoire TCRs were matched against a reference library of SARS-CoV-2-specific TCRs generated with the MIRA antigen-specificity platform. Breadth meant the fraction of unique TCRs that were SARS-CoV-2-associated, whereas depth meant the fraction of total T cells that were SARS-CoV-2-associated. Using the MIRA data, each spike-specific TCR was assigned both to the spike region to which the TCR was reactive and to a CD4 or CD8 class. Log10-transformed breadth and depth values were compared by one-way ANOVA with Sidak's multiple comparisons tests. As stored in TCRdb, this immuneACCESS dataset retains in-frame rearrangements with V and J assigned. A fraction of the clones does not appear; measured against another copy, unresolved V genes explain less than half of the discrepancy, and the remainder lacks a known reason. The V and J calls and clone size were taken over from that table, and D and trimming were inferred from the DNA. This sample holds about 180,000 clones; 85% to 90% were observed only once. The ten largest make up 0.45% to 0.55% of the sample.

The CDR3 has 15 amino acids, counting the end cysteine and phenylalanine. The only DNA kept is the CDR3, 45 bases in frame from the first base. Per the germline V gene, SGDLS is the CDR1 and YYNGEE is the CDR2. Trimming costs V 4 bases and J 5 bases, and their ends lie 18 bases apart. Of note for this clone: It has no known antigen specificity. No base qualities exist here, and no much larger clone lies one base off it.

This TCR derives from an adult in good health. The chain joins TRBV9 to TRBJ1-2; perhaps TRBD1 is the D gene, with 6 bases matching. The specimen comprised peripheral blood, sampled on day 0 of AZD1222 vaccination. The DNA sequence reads TGTGCCAGCAGCCTCCCAGGGGATCATAGGTATGGCTACACCTTC. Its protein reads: CASSLPGDHRYGYTF.